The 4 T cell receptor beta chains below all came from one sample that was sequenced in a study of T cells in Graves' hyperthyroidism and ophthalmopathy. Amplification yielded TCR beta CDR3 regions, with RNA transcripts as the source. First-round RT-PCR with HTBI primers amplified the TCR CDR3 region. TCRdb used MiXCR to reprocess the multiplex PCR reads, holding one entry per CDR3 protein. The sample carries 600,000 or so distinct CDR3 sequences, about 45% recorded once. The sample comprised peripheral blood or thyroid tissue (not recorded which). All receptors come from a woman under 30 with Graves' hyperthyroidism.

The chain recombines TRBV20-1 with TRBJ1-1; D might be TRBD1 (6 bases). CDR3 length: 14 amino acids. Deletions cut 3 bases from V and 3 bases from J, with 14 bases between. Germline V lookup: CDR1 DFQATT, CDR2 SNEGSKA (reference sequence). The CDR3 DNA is TGCAGTGCTAGCGATTACAGGGCGGACACTGAAGCTTTCTTT. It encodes CSASDYRADTEAFF.

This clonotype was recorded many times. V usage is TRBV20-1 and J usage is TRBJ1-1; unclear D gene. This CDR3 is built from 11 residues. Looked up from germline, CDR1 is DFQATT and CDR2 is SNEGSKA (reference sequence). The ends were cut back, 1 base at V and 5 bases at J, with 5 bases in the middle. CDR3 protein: CSARGGTEAFF. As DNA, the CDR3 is TGCAGTGCTAGAGGGGGAACTGAAGCTTTCTTT.

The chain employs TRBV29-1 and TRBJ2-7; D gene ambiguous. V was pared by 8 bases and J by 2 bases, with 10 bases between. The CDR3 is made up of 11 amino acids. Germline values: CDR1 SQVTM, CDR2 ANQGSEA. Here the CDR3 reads CSLDLPYEQYF. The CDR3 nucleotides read TGCAGCTTGGACCTTCCCTACGAGCAGTACTTC.

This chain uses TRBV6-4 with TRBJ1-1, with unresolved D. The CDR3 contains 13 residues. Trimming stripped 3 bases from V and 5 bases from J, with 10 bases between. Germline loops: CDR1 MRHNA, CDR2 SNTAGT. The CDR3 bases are TGTGCCAGCAGTGAGGCTATGGGAACTGAAGCTTTCTTT. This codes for CASSEAMGTEAFF.